The clone carrying this T cell receptor beta chain was detected many times. The antigen is unknown. The read finishes 3 residues shy of the CDR3 end, and the germline J gene is used to complete it. Looked up from germline, CDR1 is DFQATT and CDR2 is SNEGSKA (reference sequence). V gave up 6 bases and J gave up 7 bases; unmatched junction bases: 19. The CDR3 length is 16 residues. Some clones are missing from TCRdb's copy, which holds only in-frame ones; the method was immunoSEQ multiplex PCR. The sample shows around 55,000 clones, none of them appearing just once. This entry belongs to a study of T cell clonality in common variable immunodeficiency. General observations from the study: Authors noted CVID clonality's cause needs subpopulation repertoire sequencing. Compared with healthy controls, CVID subjects showed increased TCRbeta clonality, mostly in about a third.

This TCR was sampled from a person aged 18 to 69 in good health. The chain combines TRBV20-1 with TRBJ2-5, with 8 bases identical to TRBD2. The sample taken for sequencing was peripheral blood mononuclear cells. CDR3 bases read: TGCAGTGCCAACCAGGGAAGTCGGGGGGGCGGTGGGACC. Translated, it gives CSANQGSRGGGGT. The complete CDR3 sequence is CSANQGSRGGGGTQYF.